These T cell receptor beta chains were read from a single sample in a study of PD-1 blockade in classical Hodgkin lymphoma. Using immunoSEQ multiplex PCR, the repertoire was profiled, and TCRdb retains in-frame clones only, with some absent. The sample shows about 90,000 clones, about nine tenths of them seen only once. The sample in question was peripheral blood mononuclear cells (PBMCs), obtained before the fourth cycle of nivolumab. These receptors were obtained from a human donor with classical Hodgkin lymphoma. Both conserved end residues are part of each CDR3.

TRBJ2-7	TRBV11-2	CASSADWYEQYF
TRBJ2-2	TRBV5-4	CASSGRGLRTGELFF
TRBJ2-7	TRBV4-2	CASSQDYGSYEQYF
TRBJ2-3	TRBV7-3	CASSSGLAVNTDTQYF
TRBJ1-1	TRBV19	CASSIGGYVTEAFF
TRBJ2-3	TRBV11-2	CASSLDGSSTDTQYF
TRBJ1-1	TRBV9	CASSAPGQGRGLTEAFF
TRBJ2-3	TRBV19	CASSMGQDTQYF
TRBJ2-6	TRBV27	CASSFFAGANVLTF
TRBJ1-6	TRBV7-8	CASSKGQGVKNSPLHF
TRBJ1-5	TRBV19	CASSWGGRSNQPQHF
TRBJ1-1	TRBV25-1	CASTRTGKNTEAFF
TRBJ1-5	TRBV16	CASSHPRTGPGDSNQPQHF
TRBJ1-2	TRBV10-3	CAISAGQGGNYGYTF
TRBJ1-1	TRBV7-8	CASSTWTQGTEAFF
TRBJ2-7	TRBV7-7	CASSPSPSSYEQYF
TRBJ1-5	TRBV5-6	CASSLTGSQPQHF
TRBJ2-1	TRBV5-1	CASSRTSGGNNEQFF
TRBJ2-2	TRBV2	CASSVLGPETGELFF
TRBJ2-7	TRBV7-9	CASSLEAGTGSISYEQYF
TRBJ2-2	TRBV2	CASSAGRLNTGELFF
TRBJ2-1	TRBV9	CASSVVSGGPYNEQFF
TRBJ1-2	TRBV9	CASSVEARLNYGYTF
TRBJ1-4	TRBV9	CASSVGSGLKEKLFF
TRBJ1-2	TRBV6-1	CASSIRQDLYGYTF
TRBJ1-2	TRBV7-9	CASSSRDRDVYGYTF
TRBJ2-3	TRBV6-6	CASSPGQFSTDTQYF
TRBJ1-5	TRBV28	CASSLWGSGQPQHF
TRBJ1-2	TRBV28	CASSLGTWTNYGYTF
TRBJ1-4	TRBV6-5	CASSRTGSTNEKLFF
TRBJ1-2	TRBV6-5	CASSQAGRPISGYTF
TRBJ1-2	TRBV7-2	CASSLGGFYGYTF
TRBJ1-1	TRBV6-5	CASTSTGNTEAFF
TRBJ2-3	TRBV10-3	CAISESARAGSTDTQYF
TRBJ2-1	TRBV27	CASWRVLELGYNEQFF
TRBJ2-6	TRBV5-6	CASSGQGTGANVLTF
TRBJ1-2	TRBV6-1	CASSDQIQYGYTF
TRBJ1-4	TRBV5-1	CASSSAGSEKLFF
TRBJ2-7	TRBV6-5	CASSYEDEQYF
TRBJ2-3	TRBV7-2	CASSLVPDTQYF
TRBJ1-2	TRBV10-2	CASSEQTGVVYGYTF
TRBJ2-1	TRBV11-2	CASSPRTANEQFF
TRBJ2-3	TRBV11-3	CASSPWGGDTQYF
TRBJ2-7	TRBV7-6	CASSKTGPFYEQYF
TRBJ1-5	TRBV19	CASSRGQTSVQPQHF
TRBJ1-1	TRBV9	CASSPPSVPGQGWNTEAFF
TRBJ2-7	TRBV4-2	CASSQTDRSYEQYF
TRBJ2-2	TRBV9	CASSEPGGEGQTGELFF